Below, 20 T cell receptor beta chains from the same sample are listed, as sequenced in a study of blood T cell repertoires in COVID-19. This table comes from immunoSEQ multiplex PCR, and its TCRdb copy is limited to in-frame clones, with some not included. The table lists about 160,000 clones, more than 75% of them singletons. Sequencing was carried out using peripheral blood. The receptors shown here come from a woman between 70 and 85 years old with COVID-19, enrolled during active disease.

The gene calls are TRBV7-6 and TRBJ1-5, with D maybe TRBD1 (6 bases). The CDR3 length is 19 residues. Germline CDR1 SGHVS, CDR2 FNYEAQ. Trimming pared 5 bases from V and 0 bases from J, leaving 23 bases between. The CDR3 region is CASSPPDQGHNHSNQPQHF. The CDR3 DNA reads TGTGCCAGCAGCCCCCCGGACCAGGGACACAACCATAGCAATCAGCCCCAGCATTTT.

The chain couples TRBV28 to TRBJ1-2; 9 bases line up with TRBD1. Germline CDR1 MDHEN, CDR2 SYDVKM. This CDR3 has 16 amino acids. The junction had 11 bases not matched to a gene; V was cut back by 5 bases and J by 4 bases. The CDR3 DNA reads TGTGCCAGCAGTCCACTCAAAACAGGGGGCGGCTATGGCTACACCTTC. Protein product: CASSPLKTGGGYGYTF.

The chain joins TRBV18 to TRBJ1-1, with no clear D. The CDR3 loop spans 13 amino acids. Germline assignment: CDR1 KGHSH and CDR2 LQKENI. Trimming shortened V by 8 bases and J by 1 base, and 11 bases separated the two germline ends. CDR3 in DNA: TGTGCCAGCGCGACCGCAGGGAACACTGAAGCTTTCTTT. It is translated as CASATAGNTEAFF.

The chain joins TRBV7-3 to TRBJ2-3; 13 positions match TRBD2. Trimming at V came to 5 bases and at J to 6 bases, leaving 8 bases not matched to a gene. The CDR3 sequence is 16 residues long. Looked up from germline, CDR1 is SGHTA and CDR2 is FQGTGA. CDR3 DNA: TGTGCCAGCAGCCTGACGGGACTAGCGGGGCCGGATACGCAGTATTTT. Its protein product is CASSLTGLAGPDTQYF.

This rearrangement joins TRBV27 to TRBJ1-1; a weak D match, TRBD1 (5 bases). The ends were cut back, 6 bases at V and 9 bases at J, with 20 bases in the middle. The CDR3 is 14 residues long. The germline V gene has CDR1 MNHEY and CDR2 SMNVEV (reference sequence). The CDR3 DNA sequence: TGTGCCAGCAGCTCCCAAAGGGGCAGACAGAAAGCTTTCTTT. This gives the protein CASSSQRGRQKAFF.

This chain links TRBV9 with TRBJ2-5; D is perhaps TRBD2 (6 bases). The CDR3 consists of 15 residues. Looked up from germline, CDR1 is SGDLS and CDR2 is YYNGEE. V was pared by 2 bases and J by 5 bases, with 16 bases between. The CDR3 reads CASSVIPSAAETQYF. In nucleotides, the CDR3 is TGTGCCAGCAGCGTTATACCTAGCGCTGCGGAGACCCAGTACTTC.

The V gene is TRBV15, the J gene TRBJ1-5, with a weak D call TRBD1 (6 bases). This CDR3 region has 14 residues. V dropped 6 bases and J dropped 3 bases, with 12 bases sitting between them. CDR1 is LNHNV and CDR2 is YYDKDF in the germline V gene (reference sequence). CDR3 nucleotides: TGTGCCACCAGTACAGGGTGGGACAATCAGCCCCAGCATTTT. Amino acids: CATSTGWDNQPQHF.

V and J are TRBV5-1 and TRBJ2-7; TRBD1 matches 12 bases. After removal of 2 bases from V and 4 bases from J, the junction contained 10 bases not matched to a gene. CDR1 is SGHRS, CDR2 YFSETQ, per germline. There are 17 residues in the CDR3. The CDR3 DNA sequence: TGCGCCAGCAGCTTATCTCCCGGGACAGGGGGCCAGTACGAGCAGTACTTC. Translated, it gives CASSLSPGTGGQYEQYF.

The chain joins TRBV30 to TRBJ1-2; 8 nucleotides line up with TRBD1. In germline, CDR1 is GTSNPN, CDR2 SVGIG (reference sequence). Unmatched junction bases numbered 6, after V lost 1 base and J lost 2 bases. The CDR3 runs to 15 residues. DNA of the CDR3: TGTGCCTGGAGTGGTGACAGGGGCGCCAACTATGGCTACACCTTC. Translated, it gives CAWSGDRGANYGYTF. The variable domain in full, with the rest retrieved from reference TRBV30 and TRBJ1-2, is SQTIHQWPATLVQPVGSPLSLECTVEGTSNPNLYWYRQAAGRGLQLLFYSVGIGQISSEVPQNLSASRPQDRQFILSSKKLLLSDSGFYLCAWSGDRGANYGYTFGSGTRLTVV.

The chain carries TRBV25-1 and TRBJ2-2; 12 nucleotides align to TRBD2. This CDR3 region has 17 residues. Germline-derived CDR1 and CDR2 are MGHDK and SYGVNS. Trimming at V came to 8 bases and at J to 5 bases, leaving 12 bases not matched to a gene. In DNA form, the CDR3 reads TGTGCCAGCGCCACACCTAGCGGGGGGGCAAATACCGGGGAGCTGTTTTTT. Translating gives CASATPSGGANTGELFF.

The chain links TRBV6-6 to TRBJ1-1; D unresolved. Germline V gives CDR1 MNHNY, CDR2 SVGAGI (reference sequence). The CDR3 loop spans 13 amino acids. The V end was cut by 5 bases, the J end by 4 bases, with 11 bases between. The CDR3 sequence is CASSLSRGTEAFF. CDR3 nucleotides: TGTGCCAGCAGTCTGAGTCGTGGCACTGAAGCTTTCTTT.

The V and J genes are TRBV5-1 and TRBJ2-7; 7 bases are shared with TRBD2. Trimming cost V 1 base and J 3 bases; bases outside gene matches: 1. The CDR3 extends over 13 amino acids. Germline V lookup: CDR1 SGHRS, CDR2 YFSETQ. The CDR3 DNA follows: TGCGCCAGCAGCTTGAGGGAGGGCTACGAGCAGTACTTC. Translating gives CASSLREGYEQYF.

This clone was counted a single time. The J gene is TRBJ1-3, the V gene TRBV3-1 (or the pseudogene TRBV3-2); D may be TRBD1 (5 bases). CDR1 and CDR2 from the germline V gene are LGHDT and YNNKEL (reference sequence). The CDR3 loop spans 18 amino acids. The V and J ends lost 3 bases and 2 bases respectively, with 20 bases between them. CDR3 residues: CASSHGSSRGYPGNTIYF. The CDR3 DNA reads TGTGCCAGCAGCCATGGGTCGTCTCGGGGGTACCCTGGAAACACCATATATTTT.

This sequence joins TRBV9 and TRBJ2-1; 7 bases are shared with TRBD2. CDR3 length: 14 residues. Germline V gene sequence: CDR1 SGDLS, CDR2 YYNGEE. The trim removed 3 bases at V and 7 bases at J, leaving 7 bases unmatched. For the CDR3, the DNA is TGTGCCAGCAGCGCCGGGACTACCCTTAATGAGCAGTTCTTC. The encoded protein is CASSAGTTLNEQFF.

This clone was counted a single time. The chain is built from TRBV10-3 and TRBJ2-5, with TRBD2 as a possible D gene (6 bases). This CDR3 has 14 amino acids. CDR1 and CDR2 from the germline V gene are ENHRY and SYGVKD. V gave up 4 bases and J gave up 0 bases, with 9 bases separating them. This chain's CDR3 is CAISGGGYQETQYF. The CDR3 coding sequence is TGTGCCATCAGTGGTGGGGGGTACCAAGAGACCCAGTACTTC.

The chain employs TRBV27 and TRBJ1-5; 7 positions match TRBD1. V shed 7 bases, J shed 4 bases, and the junction held 1 base outside the gene matches. The V gene's germline CDR1 is MNHEY and CDR2 SMNVEV (reference sequence). There are 12 residues in the CDR3. The CDR3 DNA sequence: TGTGCCAGCAACAGGGGAAATCAGCCCCAGCATTTT. Amino acid sequence: CASNRGNQPQHF.

The chain employs TRBV20-1 and TRBJ2-5, with TRBD1 as a possible D gene (6 bases). Trimming pared 3 bases from V and 2 bases from J, leaving 10 bases between. Germline V gene lookup returns CDR1 DFQATT and CDR2 SNEGSKA (reference sequence). The CDR3 length is 13 residues. CDR3 nucleotides: TGCAGTGCTAGTGGGACACGACAAGAGACCCAGTACTTC. As protein: CSASGTRQETQYF.

A single count supports this clone. The J gene is TRBJ2-2, the V gene TRBV28, with D possibly TRBD2 on 6 matching bases. Germline V gene sequence: CDR1 MDHEN, CDR2 SYDVKM. The CDR3 runs to 15 residues. The ends were cut back, 6 bases at V and 8 bases at J, with 19 bases in the middle. CDR3 in DNA: TGTGCCAGCAGCTCACCGGGGACTCAAGGGGGGGAGCTGTTTTTT. Protein sequence: CASSSPGTQGGELFF.

As DNA, the CDR3 is TGCGCCAGCAGCTTGGCCCCAGCGGGGAACACCGGGGAGCTGTTTTTT. Protein: CASSLAPAGNTGELFF. The chain has TRBV5-1 and TRBJ2-2, with D perhaps TRBD2 (6 bases). This CDR3 is built from 16 residues. Germline CDR1 reads SGHRS; CDR2 reads YFSETQ. With 0 bases removed from V and 1 base from J, the gap between germline ends came to 10 bases.

The chain couples TRBV5-1 to TRBJ2-1; 15 bases align to TRBD2. V was clipped by 0 bases and J by 9 bases; unmatched bases: 10. The CDR3 length is 18 residues. Germline lookup yields CDR1 SGHRS and CDR2 YFSETQ. The CDR3 nucleotides are TGCGCCAGCAGCTTGGGCGGCGGACTAGCGGGGGGGCCTAGTGAGCAGTTCTTC. Amino acid sequence: CASSLGGGLAGGPSEQFF.